This entry features one T cell receptor (beta chain) sequence. Its antigen remains unknown. From RNA transcripts, TCR beta CDR3 regions were amplified. First-round RT-PCR targeting the TCR CDR3 was performed with the HTBI primer set. TCRdb fed the multiplex PCR reads into MiXCR, producing one record per CDR3 protein. The table lists about 840,000 distinct CDR3 sequences, 38% of them singletons. The V end was cut by 6 bases, the J end by 4 bases, with 18 bases between. The CDR3 covers 15 residues. Germline lookup yields CDR1 WSHSY and CDR2 SAAADI. These patients, aged 18 to 65, had recently diagnosed hyperthyroidism lasting under 2 months. Lactation, pregnancy, other autoimmune disease or uncontrolled infection excluded patients. PBMCs were obtained from about 9 ml fresh peripheral blood. This record belongs to a study of T cells in Graves' hyperthyroidism and ophthalmopathy. Overall study results and limits: For ophthalmopathy, model prediction preceded onset by a median about 6.4 months.

The sequence came from a man aged 18 to 30 with Graves' hyperthyroidism. This chain connects TRBV10-2 to TRBJ1-2; a weak D match, TRBD1 (5 bases). The material sequenced was blood. CDR3 coding DNA: TGCGCCAGCAGACCCGCCAGGGTGATCTCCTATGGCTACACCTTC. This sequence encodes CASRPARVISYGYTF.